This T cell receptor beta chain was obtained from a study of radiotherapy plus CTLA-4 blockade in lung cancer. The CDR3 runs to 17 residues. Germline assignment: CDR1 SGHAT and CDR2 FQNNGV. Trimming took off 1 base at V and 3 bases at J, with 18 bases between the two ends. Profiling relied on immunoSEQ multiplex PCR, and the TCRdb table lists in-frame clones only, not all of them. Here the sample spans 50,000 or so clones, about 72% being singletons. This clone occurred a few times. This receptor was obtained from a human donor with non-small cell lung cancer who had stable disease on radiotherapy plus ipilimumab. The chain employs TRBV11-2 and TRBJ2-5; D is unclear. The sequencing here drew on peripheral blood, taken from a patient treated with radiotherapy plus ipilimumab. The CDR3 coding sequence is TGTGCCAGCAGCTTAGGGACCGGGCCCTCCCCCAAAGAGACCCAGTACTTC. It yields the protein CASSLGTGPSPKETQYF.